This T cell receptor (beta chain) was retrieved from a study of blood T cell repertoires in COVID-19. About the study: PBMCs, B-cell-depleted T cells, or T cells were the source of the cDNA or gDNA that made up the material.

Looked up from germline, CDR1 is MNHNS and CDR2 is SASEGT. V shed 2 bases, J shed 3 bases, and the junction held 4 bases outside the gene matches. This CDR3 comprises 15 residues. Some clones are missing from TCRdb's copy, which holds only in-frame ones; the method was immunoSEQ multiplex PCR. The data hold roughly 260,000 clones, with roughly 86% observed a single time. The source material was peripheral blood. The rearrangement links TRBV6-1 to TRBJ2-1, with 7 bases aligning to TRBD2. The sequence was collected from a man aged 35 to 55 who had recovered from COVID-19. The CDR3 nucleotides read TGTGCCAGCAGTGAATTAACGGGGGGCTACAATGAGCAGTTCTTC. Translation: CASSELTGGYNEQFF.